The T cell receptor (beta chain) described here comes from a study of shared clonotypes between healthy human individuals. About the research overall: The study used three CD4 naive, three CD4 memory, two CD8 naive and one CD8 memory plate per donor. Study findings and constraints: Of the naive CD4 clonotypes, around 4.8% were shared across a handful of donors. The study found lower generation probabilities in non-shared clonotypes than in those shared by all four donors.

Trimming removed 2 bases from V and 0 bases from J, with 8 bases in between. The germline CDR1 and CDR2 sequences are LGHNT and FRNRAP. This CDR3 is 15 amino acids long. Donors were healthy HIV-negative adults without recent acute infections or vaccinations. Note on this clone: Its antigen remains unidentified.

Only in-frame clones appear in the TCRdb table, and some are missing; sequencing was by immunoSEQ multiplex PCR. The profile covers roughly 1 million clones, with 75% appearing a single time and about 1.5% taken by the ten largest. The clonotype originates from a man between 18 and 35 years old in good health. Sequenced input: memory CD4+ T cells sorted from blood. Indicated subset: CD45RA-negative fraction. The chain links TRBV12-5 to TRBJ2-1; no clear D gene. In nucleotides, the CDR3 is TGTGCTAGTGGTTTGCCGGCTGCCTCCTACAATGAGCAGTTCTTC. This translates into CASGLPAASYNEQFF.